The T cell receptor beta chain described here comes from a study of OX40 agonist ivuxolimab in advanced cancers. Whole-study context: The study treated patients with ivuxolimab, an agonistic anti-OX40 (CD134) antibody. Patients were dosed intravenously with ivuxolimab at 0.01 to 10 mg/kg every 2 weeks.

Only in-frame clones appear in the TCRdb table, and some are missing; sequencing was by immunoSEQ multiplex PCR. The sample shows tens of thousands of clones, roughly 84% of them seen only once. On this clone itself: Its specificity is unknown.

Broader study findings: Not determined was the antigen specificity of the expanded peripheral T cells.

V dropped 4 bases and J dropped 0; count of bases not matched to a gene: 3. The CDR3 runs to 15 residues. CDR1 SGHVS and CDR2 FQNEAQ come from the germline V gene. This specimen consisted of CD4+ or CD8+ T cells sorted from blood, obtained in a trial of the OX40 agonist ivuxolimab. The gene calls are TRBV7-8 and TRBJ2-3, with TRBD2 identical over 8 bases. This TCR was recovered from an adult with an advanced solid tumor such as melanoma, head and neck, liver or kidney cancer. CDR3 region: CASSWTSTSTDTQYF. The CDR3 DNA is TGTGCCAGCAGCTGGACTAGCACTAGCACAGATACGCAGTATTTT.